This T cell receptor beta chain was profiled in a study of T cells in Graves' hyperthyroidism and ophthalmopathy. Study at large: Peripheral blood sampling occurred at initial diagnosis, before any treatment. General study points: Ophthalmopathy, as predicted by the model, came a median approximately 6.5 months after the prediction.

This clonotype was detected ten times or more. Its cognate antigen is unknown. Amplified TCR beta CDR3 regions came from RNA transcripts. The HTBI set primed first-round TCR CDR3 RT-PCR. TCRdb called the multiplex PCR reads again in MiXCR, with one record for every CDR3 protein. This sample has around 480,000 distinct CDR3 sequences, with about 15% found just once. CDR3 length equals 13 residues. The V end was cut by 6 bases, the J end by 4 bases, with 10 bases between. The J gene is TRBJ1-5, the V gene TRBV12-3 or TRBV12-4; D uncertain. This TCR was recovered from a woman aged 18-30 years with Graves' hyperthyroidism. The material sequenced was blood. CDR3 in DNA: TGTGCCAGCAGATACGACGGTAATCAGCCCCAGCATTTT. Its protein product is CASRYDGNQPQHF.